This TCR beta chain was recovered during a study of blood T cell repertoires in COVID-19. Study details: PBMCs, B-cell-depleted T cells, or T cells provided the cDNA or gDNA that made up the material.

Assay: immunoSEQ multiplex PCR; the TCRdb copy retains only in-frame clones and omits some. The sample has about 200,000 clones; around four fifths are singletons. The CDR3 has 10 residues. Germline values: CDR1 WSHSY, CDR2 SAAADI. V gave up 9 bases and J gave up 2 bases, with 4 bases separating them. The chain has TRBV10-2 and TRBJ2-5; D is unresolved. The sequence came from a human donor with acute or convalescent COVID-19. The donor label of this sample is uncertain. The material sequenced was peripheral blood. The CDR3 loop is CASKQETQYF. The CDR3 DNA is TGCGCCAGTAAACAAGAGACCCAGTACTTC.